This T cell receptor (beta chain) came from a study of siplizumab effects on memory and regulatory T cells. V shed 4 bases and J 2 bases; nucleotides not matched to a gene: 8. The CDR3 covers 17 residues. Germline V gene sequence: CDR1 SGHDT, CDR2 YYEEEE. In a few donor pairs, unstimulated naive, memory, effector memory and TEMRA subsets were sequenced. The assay looked at about 97,000 TCR templates in each sample. Some clones are missing from TCRdb's copy, which holds only in-frame ones; the method was immunoSEQ multiplex PCR. The table has under 70,000 clones, 70% to 80% seen once; the top ten hold 0.35% to 0.5%.

The sequence was obtained from a human donor in good health. J is TRBJ2-2 and V is TRBV5-6; 10 bases agree with TRBD2. The material sequenced was memory CD4+ T cells sorted from blood. The CDR3 region has the DNA TGTGCCAGCAGCAGGGCTAGCGGGGGACCCAACACCGGGGAGCTGTTTTTT. Protein product: CASSRASGGPNTGELFF.